Listed below are T cell receptor beta chains from one sample, sequenced in a study of read filtering for tumor transcriptome and immune sequencing. TCRdb fed the reads into MiXCR, producing one record per CDR3 protein. The sample yields more than 55,000 distinct CDR3 sequences, roughly 18% seen once. Specimen: a population of CD138-negative cells sorted from bone marrow. All receptors derive from a donor at least 40 years old with multiple myeloma. Each CDR3 is given with its conserved first and last residue. The order of the fields is V gene, J gene, clone size, D gene, CDR3 DNA, CDR3 protein. The D gene is left open where the match is weak. Some rows mark clone size as missing; the rest say once, few, many or name a class of expanded clone.

v_call: TRBV12-3/TRBV12-4; j_call: TRBJ1-3; clone_size: few; d_call: NA; cdr3_nt: TGTGCCAGCAGTTTTCGGACAAAAGGAAACACCATATATTTT; cdr3_aa: CASSFRTKGNTIYF
v_call: TRBV7-9; j_call: TRBJ2-5; clone_size: many; d_call: TRBD2; cdr3_nt: TGTGCCAGCAGCCACGGACTAGCGGGAGACGGGGAGACCCAGTACTTC; cdr3_aa: CASSHGLAGDGETQYF
v_call: TRBV19; j_call: TRBJ1-5; clone_size: many; d_call: NA; cdr3_nt: TGTGCCAGTAGTAGGAAGGGCAGGAGCAATCAGCCCCAGCATTTT; cdr3_aa: CASSRKGRSNQPQHF
v_call: TRBV28; j_call: TRBJ2-4; clone_size: many; d_call: NA; cdr3_nt: TGTGCCAGCAGTCCGGACGCCAAAAACATTCAGTACTTC; cdr3_aa: CASSPDAKNIQYF
v_call: TRBV29-1; j_call: TRBJ2-5; clone_size: few; d_call: TRBD1; cdr3_nt: TGCAGCGTTGCGCACGGGACAGGGGAGCGGACCCAGTACTTC; cdr3_aa: CSVAHGTGERTQYF
v_call: TRBV5-1; j_call: TRBJ2-2; clone_size: many; d_call: TRBD2; cdr3_nt: TGCGCCAGCAGCTCTTGGACTAGCGGGGCCGGGGAGCTGTTTTTT; cdr3_aa: CASSSWTSGAGELFF
v_call: TRBV10-3; j_call: TRBJ1-2; clone_size: few; d_call: TRBD1; cdr3_nt: TGTGCCATCAGTGAGGGGACAGGGAGGTTTATGGATGGCTACACCTTC; cdr3_aa: CAISEGTGRFMDGYTF
v_call: TRBV19; j_call: TRBJ1-5; clone_size: many; d_call: NA; cdr3_nt: TGTGCCAGTAGTATCTCCTGGGATCAGCCCCAGCATTTT; cdr3_aa: CASSISWDQPQHF
v_call: TRBV11-2; j_call: TRBJ2-2; clone_size: many; d_call: NA; cdr3_nt: TGTGCCAGCAGCTTAACTAGCCAGGGCGGGGAGCTGTTTTTT; cdr3_aa: CASSLTSQGGELFF
v_call: TRBV5-1; j_call: TRBJ2-4; clone_size: few; d_call: NA; cdr3_nt: TGCGCCAGCAGCTTGACCCTAGCCAAAAACATTCAGTACTTC; cdr3_aa: CASSLTLAKNIQYF
v_call: TRBV20-1; j_call: TRBJ1-5; clone_size: NA; d_call: NA; cdr3_nt: TGCAGTGCTAGAGAGGGGGTGCTCTCCAATCAGCCCCAGCATTTT; cdr3_aa: CSAREGVLSNQPQHF
v_call: TRBV28; j_call: TRBJ1-2; clone_size: many; d_call: NA; cdr3_nt: TGTGCCAGCACCCTCCGGGGGGGCAGGGAGAACTATGGCTACACCTTC; cdr3_aa: CASTLRGGRENYGYTF
v_call: TRBV20-1; j_call: TRBJ1-1; clone_size: NA; d_call: NA; cdr3_nt: TGCAGTGCTTGTGTAGGGGGGGGCCACACTGAAGCTTTCTTT; cdr3_aa: CSACVGGGHTEAFF
v_call: TRBV25-1; j_call: TRBJ2-7; clone_size: NA; d_call: TRBD1; cdr3_nt: TGTGCCAGCAGCGCGGTAGGGACAGGGGGCTACGAGCAGTACTTC; cdr3_aa: CASSAVGTGGYEQYF
v_call: TRBV7-9; j_call: TRBJ1-1; clone_size: many; d_call: NA; cdr3_nt: TGTGCCAGCAGTTCCTCCCCCCAGGGATTCTACGAAGCTTTCTTT; cdr3_aa: CASSSSPQGFYEAFF
v_call: TRBV5-6; j_call: TRBJ1-6; clone_size: medium-sized; d_call: NA; cdr3_nt: TGTGCCAGCAGCCCCGGGCGGAGCTCCTATAATTCACCCCTCCACTTT; cdr3_aa: CASSPGRSSYNSPLHF
v_call: TRBV10-1; j_call: TRBJ2-6; clone_size: many; d_call: TRBD1; cdr3_nt: TGCGCCAGCAGTGAGTTAGGACAGGGGACCCACTCTGGGGCCAACGTCCTGACTTTC; cdr3_aa: CASSELGQGTHSGANVLTF
v_call: TRBV20-1; j_call: TRBJ2-3; clone_size: many; d_call: NA; cdr3_nt: TGCAGTGCTAGTCCCGCCACCCGAGATACGCAGTATTTT; cdr3_aa: CSASPATRDTQYF
v_call: TRBV12-3/TRBV12-4; j_call: TRBJ2-5; clone_size: many; d_call: TRBD2; cdr3_nt: TGTGCCAGCAGTTTTAGCGGGAGGAAGGAAGAGACCCAGTACTTC; cdr3_aa: CASSFSGRKEETQYF
v_call: TRBV28; j_call: TRBJ1-4; clone_size: many; d_call: NA; cdr3_nt: TGTGCCAGCAGTAAAGTTGGGAGTCTTAATGAAAAACTGTTTTTT; cdr3_aa: CASSKVGSLNEKLFF
v_call: TRBV7-6; j_call: TRBJ2-3; clone_size: many; d_call: TRBD1; cdr3_nt: TGTGCCAGCAGCACCAGACAGGGGGCGGGACGTGCAGATACGCAGTATTTT; cdr3_aa: CASSTRQGAGRADTQYF
v_call: TRBV29-1; j_call: TRBJ1-2; clone_size: many; d_call: NA; cdr3_nt: TGCAGCGTTGAGGGGGGTCTCGATGGCTACACCTTC; cdr3_aa: CSVEGGLDGYTF
v_call: TRBV20-1; j_call: TRBJ2-5; clone_size: many; d_call: NA; cdr3_nt: TGCAGTGCTAGTGGTAGCCCATCTGGTTTGGGCCAAGAGACCCAGTACTTC; cdr3_aa: CSASGSPSGLGQETQYF
v_call: TRBV28; j_call: TRBJ2-3; clone_size: few; d_call: NA; cdr3_nt: TGTGCCAGCAGTTTTCCGAGCACAGATACGCAGTATTTT; cdr3_aa: CASSFPSTDTQYF
v_call: TRBV28; j_call: TRBJ2-7; clone_size: many; d_call: NA; cdr3_nt: TGTGCCAGCAACGAGATACTGACCACCTACGAGCAGTACTTC; cdr3_aa: CASNEILTTYEQYF